The clone carrying this TCR beta chain was seen ten or more times. Via MiXCR, TCRdb re-called the 5' RACE reads, giving one row per CDR3 protein. The sample has over 600,000 distinct CDR3 sequences, around 20% seen once. This CDR3 is built from 14 residues. Deletions cut 3 bases from V and 3 bases from J, with 8 bases between. Per germline, CDR1 LGHNA and CDR2 YSLEER. This record belongs to a study of identical twins. The data were also submitted as part of a second study, on T cells expressing NK-cell markers.

This clonotype was sampled from a young woman in good health. Sequences were obtained from PBMCs. The chain employs TRBV4-3 and TRBJ2-2, with a tentative D call TRBD1 (6 bases). The chain's CDR3 is CASSQAGDTGELFF. CDR3 nucleotide sequence: TGCGCCAGCAGCCAGGCAGGGGACACCGGGGAGCTGTTTTTT.